This T cell receptor (beta chain) was obtained from a study of vaccination effects on CD4 cells after COVID-19. Viral peptide pool expansion of antigen-specific CD4+ T cells preceded sequencing in the ViraFEST assay. The culture ran for approximately 10 days, and then CD4+ T cells were isolated. The vaccine recipients had no prior SARS-CoV-2 infection, with negative nucleocapsid antibodies. On day 3 and again on day 7, half the medium was replaced with IL-2 medium. Sequencing was performed with immunoSEQ multiplex PCR; in TCRdb, only in-frame clones are kept and a portion is missing. The sample contains some 65,000 clones, roughly three quarters of which appear only once. This clone has a single count. As yet, its antigen is unknown. The sequenced sample was CD4+ T cells from PBMCs cultured with HCoV-NL63 spike peptides, obtained before COVID-19 vaccination. The sequence was collected from a human donor who received a COVID-19 vaccine.

The CDR3 DNA follows: TGTGCCAGCAGTCCCGGGACAAAGCCAGCTAATGAAAAACTGTTTTTT. This translates into CASSPGTKPANEKLFF. The chain couples TRBV6-2 or TRBV6-3 to TRBJ1-4; D might be TRBD1 (6 bases). Germline V gene data show CDR1 as MNHEY and CDR2 as SVGEGT. Trimming removed 5 bases from V and 3 bases from J, with 16 bases in between. This CDR3 region has 16 residues.